Listed below are T cell receptor beta chains from one sample, sequenced in a study of technical replicates of blood from a few donors. Generated by immunoSEQ multiplex PCR, the TCRdb table keeps only in-frame clones and is missing some. Found here are some 64,000 clones, approximately 86% of them singletons; the top ten hold approximately 5%. Sequencing used PBMCs. Receptors originate from a human donor in good health. Some clones in this sample may be carry-over from other donors' samples. Both conserved end residues are part of each CDR3. Each record gives: clone size, J gene, D gene, V gene, CDR3 DNA, CDR3 protein. The D gene is left open where the match is weak. Clone size, where shown, is once, few, many, or a class for clones that have expanded.

>.|TRBJ1-2|TRBD1|TRBV7-9
TGTGCCAGCAGCCGAGACAGGGTTGAAGGCTACACCTTC
CASSRDRVEGYTF
>.|TRBJ2-1|.|TRBV29-1
TGCAGCGTCCGTTCCGCACAGGATGAGCAGTTCTTC
CSVRSAQDEQFF
>.|TRBJ2-7|.|TRBV30
TGTGCCTGGATTATTGAGAGGGAGGTCTACGAGCAGTACTTC
CAWIIEREVYEQYF
>.|TRBJ1-5|TRBD1|TRBV5-4
TGTGCCAGCAGCTTAGACAGGGGCGCGGGTCAGCCCCAGCATTTT
CASSLDRGAGQPQHF
>.|TRBJ1-4|TRBD1|TRBV29-1
TGCAGCGTTGACACCGGGACAGTTAATGAAAAACTGTTTTTT
CSVDTGTVNEKLFF
>.|TRBJ2-7|TRBD1|TRBV6-1
TGTGCCAGCAGGGCCGGACAGGAATCGTACGAGCAGTACTTC
CASRAGQESYEQYF
>once|TRBJ2-7|TRBD1|TRBV19
TGTGCCAGTAGCCCCCGGACAGGTCTTAGCTCCTACGAGCAGTACTTC
CASSPRTGLSSYEQYF
>.|TRBJ2-5|TRBD1|TRBV6-1
TGTGCCAGCAGCGGCGGACAGGGGCGAATGGAGACCCAGTACTTC
CASSGGQGRMETQYF
>.|TRBJ1-3|.|TRBV5-1
TGCGCCAGCAAGGTGTCAGGGGACGGAAACACCATATATTTT
CASKVSGDGNTIYF
>.|TRBJ2-3|.|TRBV7-6
TGTGCCAGCAGCTTAATGCCCGGGGAAGATACGCAGTATTTT
CASSLMPGEDTQYF
>.|TRBJ2-7|.|TRBV11-2
TGTGCCAGCAGCTTAGGTGCTGACATCAGGGACTACGAGCAGTACTTC
CASSLGADIRDYEQYF
>.|TRBJ1-1|.|TRBV5-4
TGTGCCAGCAGCCTCTCGACAGTGAACACTGAAGCTTTCTTT
CASSLSTVNTEAFF
>few|TRBJ2-1|TRBD1|TRBV4-2
TGTGCCAGCAGCCAAGGGGCACCGGGACAGGGGGCGGATGAGCAGTTCTTC
CASSQGAPGQGADEQFF
>.|TRBJ2-7|.|TRBV15
TGTGCCACCAGCCCCTCCGCGGGTGTATCCTACGAGCAGTACTTC
CATSPSAGVSYEQYF
>.|TRBJ2-2|TRBD1|TRBV5-4
TGTGCCAGCAGCTTTCAGGGGGCTGGATCCGGGGAGCTGTTTTTT
CASSFQGAGSGELFF
>few|TRBJ1-1|.|TRBV6-5
TGTGCCAGCAGTTGGCGGAAGAACACTGAAGCTTTCTTT
CASSWRKNTEAFF
>.|TRBJ2-4|TRBD2|TRBV7-2
TGTGCCAGCAGCTCAGGACTAGCGGGGAGGGAAGTTCGCTTC
CASSSGLAGREVRF